This TCR beta chain was sequenced in a study of T cell responses to AZD1222 COVID-19 vaccine. In germline, CDR1 is SGHAT, CDR2 FQDESV (reference sequence). V dropped 1 base and J dropped 6 bases, with 10 bases sitting between them. This CDR3 comprises 13 residues. Some clones are missing from TCRdb's copy, which holds only in-frame ones; the method was immunoSEQ multiplex PCR. The table has about 84,000 clones, around 85% seen once. For this clone: Its specificity is unknown.

Study-level findings and limits: At baseline, seropositivity was found in only a handful of AZD1222 recipients. White British donors predominated, females outnumbered males, and clonal diversity was possibly underestimated.

The receptor was derived from an adult who received the AZD1222 COVID-19 vaccine. The material was peripheral blood, obtained 28 days after the second AZD1222 dose. V usage is TRBV11-1 and J usage is TRBJ2-7; perhaps TRBD1 as D (5 bases). The CDR3 coding sequence is TGTGCCAGCAGCTTAGGAATTACAGGCGAGCAGTACTTC. Protein sequence: CASSLGITGEQYF.